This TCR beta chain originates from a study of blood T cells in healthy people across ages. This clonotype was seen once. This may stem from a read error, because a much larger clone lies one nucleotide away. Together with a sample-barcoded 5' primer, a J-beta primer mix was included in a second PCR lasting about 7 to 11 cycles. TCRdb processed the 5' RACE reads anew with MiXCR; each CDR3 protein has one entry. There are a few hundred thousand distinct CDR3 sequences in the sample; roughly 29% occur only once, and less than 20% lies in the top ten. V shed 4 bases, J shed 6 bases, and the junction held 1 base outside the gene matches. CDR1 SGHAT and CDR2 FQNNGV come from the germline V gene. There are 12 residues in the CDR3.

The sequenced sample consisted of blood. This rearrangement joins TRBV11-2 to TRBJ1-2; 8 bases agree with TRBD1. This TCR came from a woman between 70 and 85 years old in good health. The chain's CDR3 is CASSSTGDGYTF. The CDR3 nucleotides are TGTGCCAGCAGCTCGACAGGGGATGGCTACACCTTC.